The rows below give T cell receptor beta chains drawn from one sample of a study of early T cells in non-severe SARS-CoV-2 infection. TCRdb passed the 5' RACE reads through MiXCR, listing each CDR3 protein once. This sample carries roughly 80,000 distinct CDR3 sequences, around a sixth of them seen once, and the ten largest clones take around 10%. Sequencing was carried out using whole blood. The receptors stem from an adult who was a healthcare worker with PCR-confirmed SARS-CoV-2 infection or an uninfected control (not recorded which). Both conserved end residues are part of each CDR3. D genes are given only for firm matches. Size tells how often a clone was seen (once, few, many) or the class of an expanded clone, and some rows leave it out.

>.|few|TRBV29-1|TRBJ1-1
TGCAGCGTTTTGGGCGGGGGGGCGAGTGCTGAAGCTTTCTTT
CSVLGGGASAEAFF
>.|few|TRBV11-3|TRBJ2-7
TGTGCCAGCAGCTTACCCGCAGGGCCCTCCTACGAGCAGTACTTC
CASSLPAGPSYEQYF
>TRBD1|.|TRBV6-5|TRBJ2-1
TGTGCCAGCAGTCACCTGCGGCAGGGGGCAATCTACAATGAGCAGTTCTTC
CASSHLRQGAIYNEQFF
>TRBD2|.|TRBV7-3|TRBJ2-3
TGTGCCAGCAGCTTAAGCGGGACTAGCGGGGGTACAGATACGCAGTATTTT
CASSLSGTSGGTDTQYF
>.|many|TRBV7-2|TRBJ2-7
TGTGCCAGCAGCTGGACCGGAACCTACGAGCAGTACTTC
CASSWTGTYEQYF
>TRBD1|many|TRBV19|TRBJ2-6
TGTGCCAGTACCCCGACAGGGTTCTCTGGGGCCAACGTCCTGACTTTC
CASTPTGFSGANVLTF
>TRBD2|.|TRBV3-1|TRBJ2-1
TGTGCCAGCAGCTTTCGGGACTACGGGGCCTACAATGAGCAGTTCTTC
CASSFRDYGAYNEQFF
>TRBD2|few|TRBV19|TRBJ2-1
TGTGCCAGTAGTATGAGAAGGACTAGCGGGAGGCACAATGAGCAGTTCTTC
CASSMRRTSGRHNEQFF
>.|.|TRBV5-8|TRBJ1-4
TGTGCCAGCAGCTTGGGGGCAGGGGAAAGAAGAAGTGAAAAACTGTTTTTT
CASSLGAGERRSEKLFF
>.|.|TRBV12-3/TRBV12-4|TRBJ2-7
TGTGCCAGCAGCCGCCTCGGAGGTGCCCCCCACGAGCAGTACTTC
CASSRLGGAPHEQYF
>.|.|TRBV30|TRBJ1-5
TGTGCCTGGAGTGGACAGGCTAGCAATCAGCCCCAGCATTTT
CAWSGQASNQPQHF